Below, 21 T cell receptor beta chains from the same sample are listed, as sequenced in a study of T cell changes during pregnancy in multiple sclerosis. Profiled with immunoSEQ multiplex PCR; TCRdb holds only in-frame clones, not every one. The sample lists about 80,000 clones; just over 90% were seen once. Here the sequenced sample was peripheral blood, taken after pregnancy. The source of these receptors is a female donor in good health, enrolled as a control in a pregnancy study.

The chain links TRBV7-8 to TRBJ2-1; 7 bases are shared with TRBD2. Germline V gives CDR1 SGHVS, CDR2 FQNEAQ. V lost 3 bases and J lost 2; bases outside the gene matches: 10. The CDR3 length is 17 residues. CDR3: CASSLGGGGGTYNEQFF. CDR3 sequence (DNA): TGTGCCAGCAGCTTGGGGGGTGGGGGAGGGACCTACAATGAGCAGTTCTTC.

CDR3 sequence: CASSPATGTEETQYF. In nucleotides, the CDR3 is TGTGCCAGCAGCCCTGCGACAGGGACCGAAGAGACCCAGTACTTC. V and J are TRBV14 and TRBJ2-5, with 7 bases that match TRBD1. The CDR3 is 15 amino acids. V lost 4 bases, J lost 3 bases, and 8 bases stayed unmatched. The germline CDR1 and CDR2 sequences are SGHDN and FVKESK.

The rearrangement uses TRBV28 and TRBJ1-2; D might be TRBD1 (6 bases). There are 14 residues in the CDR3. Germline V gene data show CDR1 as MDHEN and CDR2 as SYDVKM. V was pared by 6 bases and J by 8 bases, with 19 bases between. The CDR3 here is CASRGPGAVGGYTF. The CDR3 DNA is TGTGCCAGCAGAGGGCCAGGGGCTGTAGGAGGCTACACCTTC.

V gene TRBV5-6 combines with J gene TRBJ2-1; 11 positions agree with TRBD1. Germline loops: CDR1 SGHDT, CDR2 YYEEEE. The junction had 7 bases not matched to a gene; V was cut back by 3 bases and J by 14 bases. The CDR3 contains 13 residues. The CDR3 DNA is TGTGCCAGCAGCTGGGACAGGGGGGGGGTAAAGTTCTTC. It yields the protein CASSWDRGGVKFF.

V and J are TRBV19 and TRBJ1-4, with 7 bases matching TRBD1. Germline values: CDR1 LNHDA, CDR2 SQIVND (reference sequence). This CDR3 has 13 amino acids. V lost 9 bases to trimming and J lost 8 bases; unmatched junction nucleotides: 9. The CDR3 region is CASGQADSEKLFF. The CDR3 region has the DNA TGTGCCAGCGGACAGGCTGATTCAGAAAAACTGTTTTTT. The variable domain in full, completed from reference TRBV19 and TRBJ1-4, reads DGGITQSPKYLFRKEGQNVTLSCEQNLNHDAMYWYRQDPGQGLRLIYYSQIVNDFQKGDIAEGYSVSREKKESFPLTVTSAQKNPTAFYLCASGQADSEKLFFGSGTQLSVL.

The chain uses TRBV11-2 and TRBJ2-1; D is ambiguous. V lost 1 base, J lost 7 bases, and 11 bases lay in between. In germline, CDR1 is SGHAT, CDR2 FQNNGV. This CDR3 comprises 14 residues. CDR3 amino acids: CASSLGGGWNEQFF. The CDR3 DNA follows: TGTGCCAGCAGCTTAGGAGGTGGTTGGAATGAGCAGTTCTTC.

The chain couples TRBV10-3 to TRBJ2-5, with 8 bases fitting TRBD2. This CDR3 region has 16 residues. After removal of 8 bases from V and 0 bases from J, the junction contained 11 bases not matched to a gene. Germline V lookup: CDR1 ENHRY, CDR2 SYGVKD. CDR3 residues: CAIRGGQGRYQETQYF. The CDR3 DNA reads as TGTGCCATCCGGGGGGGCCAGGGCAGGTACCAAGAGACCCAGTACTTC.

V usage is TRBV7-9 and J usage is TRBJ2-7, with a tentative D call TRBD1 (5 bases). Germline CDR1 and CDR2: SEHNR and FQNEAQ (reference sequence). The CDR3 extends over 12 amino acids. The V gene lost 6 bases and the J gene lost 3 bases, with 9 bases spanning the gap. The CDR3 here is CASRTDSYEQYF. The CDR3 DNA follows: TGTGCCAGCAGAACAGACAGCTACGAGCAGTACTTC.

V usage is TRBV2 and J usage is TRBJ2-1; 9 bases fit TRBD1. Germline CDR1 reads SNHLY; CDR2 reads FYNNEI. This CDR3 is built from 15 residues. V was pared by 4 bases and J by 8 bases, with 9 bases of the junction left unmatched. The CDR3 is CASSGWDRAIHEQFF. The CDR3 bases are TGTGCCAGCAGTGGCTGGGACAGGGCGATCCATGAGCAGTTCTTC.

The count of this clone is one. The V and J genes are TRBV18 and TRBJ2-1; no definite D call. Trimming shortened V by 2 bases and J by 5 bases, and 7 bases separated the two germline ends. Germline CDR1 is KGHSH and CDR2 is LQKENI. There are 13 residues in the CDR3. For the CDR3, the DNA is TGTGCCAGCTCACCATCCCTTGACAATGAGCAGTTCTTC. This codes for CASSPSLDNEQFF. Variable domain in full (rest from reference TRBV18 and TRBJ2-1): NAGVMQNPRHLVRRRGQEARLRCSPMKGHSHVYWYRQLPEEGLKFMVYLQKENIIDESGMPKERFSAEFPKEGPSILRIQQVVRGDSAAYFCASSPSLDNEQFFGPGTRLTVL.

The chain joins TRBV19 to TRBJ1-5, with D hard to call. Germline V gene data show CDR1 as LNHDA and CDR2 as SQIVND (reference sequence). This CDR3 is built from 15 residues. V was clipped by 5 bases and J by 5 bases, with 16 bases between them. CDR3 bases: TGTGCCAGTAGTCCTGCTGGGCAGCTCGATCAGCCCCAGCATTTT. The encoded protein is CASSPAGQLDQPQHF.

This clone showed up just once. The CDR3 loop reads CASTLGGQGNSNQPQHF. The DNA of the CDR3 is TGTGCCAGCACCCTCGGCGGACAGGGGAATAGCAATCAGCCCCAGCATTTT. V is TRBV18 and J is TRBJ1-5, with TRBD1 identical over 9 bases. The CDR3 length is 17 residues. V was clipped by 8 bases and J by 0 bases; unmatched bases: 11. CDR1 is KGHSH and CDR2 is LQKENI in the germline V gene. The full variable domain, its missing parts supplied by reference TRBV18 and TRBJ1-5, is NAGVMQNPRHLVRRRGQEARLRCSPMKGHSHVYWYRQLPEEGLKFMVYLQKENIIDESGMPKERFSAEFPKEGPSILRIQQVVRGDSAAYFCASTLGGQGNSNQPQHFGDGTRLSIL.

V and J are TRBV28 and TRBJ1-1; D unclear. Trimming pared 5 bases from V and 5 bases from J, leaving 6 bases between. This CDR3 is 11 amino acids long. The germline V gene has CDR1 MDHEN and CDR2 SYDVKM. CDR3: CASSIRTEAFF. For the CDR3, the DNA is TGTGCCAGCAGTATCAGGACTGAAGCTTTCTTT.

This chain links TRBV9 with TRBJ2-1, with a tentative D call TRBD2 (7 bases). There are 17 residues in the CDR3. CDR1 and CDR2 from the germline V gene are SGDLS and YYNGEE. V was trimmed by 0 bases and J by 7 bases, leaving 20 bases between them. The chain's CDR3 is CASSVGWGGRSGNEQFF. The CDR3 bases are TGTGCCAGCAGCGTAGGGTGGGGGGGCCGATCTGGTAATGAGCAGTTCTTC.

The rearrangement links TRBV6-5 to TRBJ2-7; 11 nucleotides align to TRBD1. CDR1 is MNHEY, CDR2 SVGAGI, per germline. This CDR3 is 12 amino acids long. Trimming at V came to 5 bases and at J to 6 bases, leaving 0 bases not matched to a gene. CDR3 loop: CASSGQGAEQYF. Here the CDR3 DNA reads TGTGCCAGCAGTGGACAGGGGGCCGAGCAGTACTTC.

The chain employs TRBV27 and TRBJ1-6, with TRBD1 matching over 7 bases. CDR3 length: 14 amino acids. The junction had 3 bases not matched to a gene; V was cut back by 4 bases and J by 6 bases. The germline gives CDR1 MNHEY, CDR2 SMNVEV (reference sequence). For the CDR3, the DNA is TGTGCCAGCAGTTGGGACAGACGTAATTCACCCCTCCACTTT. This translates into CASSWDRRNSPLHF.

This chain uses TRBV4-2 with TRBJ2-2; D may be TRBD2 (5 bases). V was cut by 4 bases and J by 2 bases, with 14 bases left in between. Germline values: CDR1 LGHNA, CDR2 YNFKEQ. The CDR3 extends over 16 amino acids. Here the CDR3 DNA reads TGTGCCAGCAGCCTCCACACGGGAAGCAACACCGGGGAGCTGTTTTTT. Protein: CASSLHTGSNTGELFF.

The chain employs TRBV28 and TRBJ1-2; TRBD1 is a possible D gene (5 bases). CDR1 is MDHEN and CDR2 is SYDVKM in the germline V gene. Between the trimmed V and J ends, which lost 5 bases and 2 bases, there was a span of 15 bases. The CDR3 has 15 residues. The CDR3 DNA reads TGTGCCAGCAGTCTTGTGGGGGGGTTCAACTATGGCTACACCTTC. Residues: CASSLVGGFNYGYTF.

CDR3 amino acids: CASSQVDRGTNEQFF. The CDR3 DNA reads as TGTGCCAGCAGCCAAGTTGACAGGGGCACTAATGAGCAGTTCTTC. The J gene is TRBJ2-1, the V gene TRBV4-2, with 8 bases aligning to TRBD1. The germline gives CDR1 LGHNA, CDR2 YNFKEQ. The V segment lost 1 base and the J segment 7 bases; nucleotides outside the gene matches: 6. The CDR3 has 15 amino acids.

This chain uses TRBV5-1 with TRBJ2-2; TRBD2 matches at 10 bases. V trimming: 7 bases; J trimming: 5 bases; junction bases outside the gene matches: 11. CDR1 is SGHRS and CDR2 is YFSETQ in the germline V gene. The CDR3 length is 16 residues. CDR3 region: CASGERLAGVTGELFF. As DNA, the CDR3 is TGCGCCAGCGGGGAGCGGCTAGCGGGGGTTACCGGGGAGCTGTTTTTT.

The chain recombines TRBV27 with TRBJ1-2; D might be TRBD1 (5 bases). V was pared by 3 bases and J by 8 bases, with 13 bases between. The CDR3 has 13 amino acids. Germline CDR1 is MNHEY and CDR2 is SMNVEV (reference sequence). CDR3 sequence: CASSFRARDGYTF. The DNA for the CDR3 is TGTGCCAGCAGTTTCAGGGCTCGCGACGGCTACACCTTC.